A single sample is the source of the 14 T cell receptor beta chains below, sequenced in a study of shared clonotypes between healthy human individuals. Profiled with immunoSEQ multiplex PCR; TCRdb holds only in-frame clones, not every one. The sample yields 1,400,000 or so clones, approximately 98.5% seen once. The sequenced sample consisted of naive CD4+ T cells sorted from blood. Subset of the sample: CD45RA+ positively selected. The receptors were gathered from a man aged 25-40 years in good health.

V is TRBV5-1 and J is TRBJ1-3; possibly TRBD1 for D (5 bases). Looked up from germline, CDR1 is SGHRS and CDR2 is YFSETQ. The CDR3 totals 16 residues. The V and J ends lost 0 bases and 0 bases respectively, with 10 bases between them. This chain's CDR3 is CASSLALTDSGNTIYF. The DNA for the CDR3 is TGCGCCAGCAGCTTGGCACTGACAGACTCTGGAAACACCATATATTTT. The complete variable domain, with remaining parts taken from reference TRBV5-1 and TRBJ1-3, reads KAGVTQTPRYLIKTRGQQVTLSCSPISGHRSVSWYQQTPGQGLQFLFEYFSETQRNKGNFPGRFSGRQFSNSRSEMNVSTLELGDSALYLCASSLALTDSGNTIYFGEGSWLTVV.

V and J are TRBV9 and TRBJ2-3, with 7 positions matching TRBD2. This CDR3 is built from 14 residues. Germline CDR1 reads SGDLS; CDR2 reads YYNGEE. V shed 3 bases and J 6 bases; nucleotides not matched to a gene: 7. The CDR3 nucleotides read TGTGCCAGCAGCGCCGGGGGAGGGGAGGATACGCAGTATTTT. Its translation is CASSAGGGEDTQYF.

The V and J genes are TRBV6-5 and TRBJ1-2; no clear D. CDR3 length: 15 amino acids. Germline V gene data show CDR1 as MNHEY and CDR2 as SVGAGI. The V end lost 8 bases, the J end lost 0 bases, and 16 bases lay between the germline ends. The CDR3 DNA reads TGTGCCAGCCTCCCCCGGGTCTACACTAACTATGGCTACACCTTC. It yields the protein CASLPRVYTNYGYTF.

The V gene is TRBV27, the J gene TRBJ1-5; D is uncertain. The CDR3 totals 12 residues. V dropped 6 bases and J dropped 3 bases, with 6 bases sitting between them. Germline loops: CDR1 MNHEY, CDR2 SMNVEV (reference sequence). The CDR3 sequence: CASRTYNQPQHF. The CDR3 nucleotides read TGTGCCAGCAGAACCTACAATCAGCCCCAGCATTTT.

This chain links TRBV18 with TRBJ2-7; D might be TRBD1 (6 bases). Per the germline V gene, CDR1 is KGHSH and CDR2 is LQKENI. The CDR3 covers 19 residues. Trimming shortened V by 4 bases and J by 5 bases, and 30 bases separated the two germline ends. The chain's CDR3 is CASSRSRDRQGTTAHEQYF. The CDR3 coding sequence is TGTGCCAGCTCACGGAGCCGCGATCGTCAGGGGACGACTGCCCACGAGCAGTACTTC.

This clone was found once. In the same sample, other DNA sequences code for this CDR3. V gene TRBV6-1 combines with J gene TRBJ1-2; D gene ambiguous. The CDR3 extends over 11 amino acids. The V gene lost 4 bases and the J gene lost 8 bases, with 8 bases spanning the gap. Germline CDR1 and CDR2: MNHNS and SASEGT. The CDR3 region has the DNA TGTGCCAGCAGTGTTGGGGTCGGCTACACCTTC. Its protein product is CASSVGVGYTF.

The gene calls are TRBV6-6 and TRBJ2-7; D tentatively fits TRBD1 or TRBD2 (5 bases each). Germline-derived CDR1 and CDR2 are MNHNY and SVGAGI (reference sequence). V lost 6 bases, J lost 13 bases, and 16 bases lay in between. The CDR3 extends over 11 amino acids. The CDR3 loop reads CASSLSGTLYF. The CDR3 DNA reads as TGTGCCAGCAGCCTCTCCGGGACCCTCTACTTC.

The chain employs TRBV18 and TRBJ2-1; D might be TRBD1 (6 bases). V lost 6 bases and J lost 6, with 24 bases in between. CDR1 and CDR2 (germline): KGHSH, LQKENI. This CDR3 is built from 17 residues. The CDR3 region has the DNA TGTGCCAGCTCGGCGCGACCTACAGGGCTCGACGTCAATGAGCAGTTCTTC. This codes for CASSARPTGLDVNEQFF.

The V call is TRBV7-9, the J call TRBJ2-2; 8 nucleotides match TRBD1. The CDR3 covers 16 residues. Germline trimming cut 5 bases from V and 1 base from J; bases unmatched to any gene: 6. Germline CDR1 and CDR2: SEHNR and FQNEAQ (reference sequence). The CDR3 bases are TGTGCCAGCAGCCCCAGACAGGGGCTGAACACCGGGGAGCTGTTTTTT. Protein sequence: CASSPRQGLNTGELFF.

The V and J genes are TRBV19 and TRBJ1-1; no clear D gene. Per germline, CDR1 LNHDA and CDR2 SQIVND (reference sequence). This CDR3 spans 16 amino acids. The V end lost 1 base, the J end lost 1 base, and 13 bases lay between the germline ends. The DNA for the CDR3 is TGTGCCAGTAGTATAGCCGCCCGGTGGGGGAACACTGAAGCTTTCTTT. Translated: CASSIAARWGNTEAFF.

This clone was picked up one time. The DNA of the CDR3 is TGTGCCAGCAGTTCCGAGATTAGCACCGGGGAGCTGTTTTTT. Protein product: CASSSEISTGELFF. This sequence joins TRBV7-2 and TRBJ2-2; no definite D call. Deletions cut 6 bases from V and 4 bases from J, with 12 bases between. The CDR3 has 14 residues. CDR1 and CDR2 from the germline V gene are SGHTA and FQGNSA.

This chain uses TRBV18 with TRBJ2-7; D possibly corresponds to TRBD2 (5 bases). Trimming pared 1 base from V and 0 bases from J, leaving 13 bases between. The V gene's germline CDR1 is KGHSH and CDR2 LQKENI. The CDR3 sequence is 16 residues long. CDR3 amino acids: CASSPLGSQTSYEQYF. CDR3 in DNA: TGTGCCAGCTCACCACTTGGGAGCCAAACCTCCTACGAGCAGTACTTC.

The V call is TRBV18, the J call TRBJ2-2, with 9 bases matching TRBD2. Germline CDR1 KGHSH, CDR2 LQKENI. The CDR3 is made up of 16 amino acids. With 4 bases clipped from V and 1 base from J, the junction kept 4 bases outside the gene matches. CDR3 sequence (DNA): TGTGCCAGCTCACAGATAGCGGGGGAGAACACCGGGGAGCTGTTTTTT. Translating gives CASSQIAGENTGELFF.

The chain recombines TRBV19 with TRBJ2-5, with a weak D call TRBD1 (5 bases). Germline V gene data show CDR1 as LNHDA and CDR2 as SQIVND (reference sequence). The V end was cut by 3 bases, the J end by 5 bases, with 22 bases between. This CDR3 has 17 amino acids. This CDR3 is CASSIKPGPRVPETQYF. The CDR3 nucleotides are TGTGCCAGTAGTATTAAACCGGGCCCCAGGGTTCCGGAGACCCAGTACTTC. The whole variable domain, remainder taken from reference TRBV19 and TRBJ2-5, is DGGITQSPKYLFRKEGQNVTLSCEQNLNHDAMYWYRQDPGQGLRLIYYSQIVNDFQKGDIAEGYSVSREKKESFPLTVTSAQKNPTAFYLCASSIKPGPRVPETQYFGPGTRLLVL.